This entry is about one T cell receptor (beta chain). The data originate from a study of blood T cell repertoires in COVID-19. Sequenced by immunoSEQ multiplex PCR; TCRdb stores in-frame clones only, minus some. The data hold 130,000 to 150,000 clones, with 84% observed a single time. The CDR3 covers 14 residues. Germline CDR1 reads GTSNPN; CDR2 reads SVGIG (reference sequence). The junction had 9 bases not matched to a gene; V was cut back by 5 bases and J by 3 bases. The chain carries TRBV30 and TRBJ2-7; 8 bases agree with TRBD1. The source of this sequence is a man aged 55-75 years with active or convalescent COVID-19. The sample taken for sequencing was peripheral blood. The CDR3 sequence is CAWGQGGTIYEQYF. The CDR3 region has the DNA TGTGCCTGGGGACAGGGTGGAACGATCTACGAGCAGTACTTC.